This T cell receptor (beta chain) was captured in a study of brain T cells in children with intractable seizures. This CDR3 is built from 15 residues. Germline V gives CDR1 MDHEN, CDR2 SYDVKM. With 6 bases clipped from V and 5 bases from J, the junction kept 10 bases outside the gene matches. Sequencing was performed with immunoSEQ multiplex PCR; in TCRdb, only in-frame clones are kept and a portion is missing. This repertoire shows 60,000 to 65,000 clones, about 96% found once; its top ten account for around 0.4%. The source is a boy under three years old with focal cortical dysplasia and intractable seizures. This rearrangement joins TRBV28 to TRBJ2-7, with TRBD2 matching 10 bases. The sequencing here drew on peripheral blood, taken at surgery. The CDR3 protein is CASRSSLAGPDEQYF. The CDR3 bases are TGTGCCAGCAGATCCTCACTAGCGGGACCGGACGAGCAGTACTTC.